Listed below are T cell receptor beta chains from one sample, sequenced in a study of blood T cells in healthy people across ages. TCRdb redid the calling of the 5' RACE reads with MiXCR, one entry per CDR3 protein. The sample has roughly 2 million distinct CDR3 sequences, around half seen once; the top ten hold over 2%. The sample taken for sequencing was blood. The receptor source for this set is a woman aged 40 to 50 in good health. The CDR3 runs from the conserved cysteine through the conserved F or W. D genes are given only for firm matches. Part of the rows lack a size; the others show once, few, many or a class for expanded clones.

abundance	len	d_gene	j_gene	v_gene	CDR3nt	CDR3aa
few	15	TRBD1	TRBJ2-1	TRBV6-2/TRBV6-3	TGTGCCAGCGACAAGCCGGGACAGACCTACAATGAGCAGTTCTTC	CASDKPGQTYNEQFF
NA	22	TRBD2	TRBJ2-1	TRBV11-2	TGTGCCAGCAACTTAGACCCGGTTGGGCTAGCGGGGGTTATGAGCTCCTACAATGAGCAGTTCTTC	CASNLDPVGLAGVMSSYNEQFF
few	16	TRBD1	TRBJ1-5	TRBV28	TGTGCCAGCAGGTTCGGGACAGGGAGGGGCAATCAGCCCCAGCATTTT	CASRFGTGRGNQPQHF
NA	13	NA	TRBJ2-1	TRBV20-1	TGCAGTGCTAGGTTAGGACAGACCAATGAGCAGTTCTTC	CSARLGQTNEQFF
NA	13	TRBD2	TRBJ2-1	TRBV12-3/TRBV12-4	TGTGCCAGCTTACCGACTAGCAGCAATGAGCAGTTCTTC	CASLPTSSNEQFF
NA	16	NA	TRBJ2-3	TRBV28	TGTGCCAGCAGTTCCTATGGCCAGGGTGGGACAGATACGCAGTATTTT	CASSSYGQGGTDTQYF
NA	14	NA	TRBJ2-5	TRBV5-1	TGCGCCAGCAGCTTGGATCTCAGGCTGGAGGCCCAGTACTTC	CASSLDLRLEAQYF
NA	16	NA	TRBJ2-3	TRBV5-1	TGCGCCAGCAGCTCGGGGATCGGGGATCCCACAGATACGCAGTATTTT	CASSSGIGDPTDTQYF
NA	16	TRBD2	TRBJ2-3	TRBV24-1	TGCGCCACCAGTGACCCAACTAGCGGGGGAGCAGATACGCAGTATTTT	CATSDPTSGGADTQYF
few	14	NA	TRBJ2-5	TRBV6-6	TGTGCCAGCAGTTACCGTAGCAGGGTGGAGACCCAGTACTTC	CASSYRSRVETQYF
NA	14	NA	TRBJ1-2	TRBV3-1	TGTGCCAGCAGCCAAGCGCAGCCAATCTATGGCTACACCTTC	CASSQAQPIYGYTF
NA	16	TRBD2	TRBJ2-7	TRBV6-1	TGTGCCAGCAGTGAAATTCCCAGCGGGGGTTACAATGAGCAGTACTTC	CASSEIPSGGYNEQYF
NA	13	NA	TRBJ2-3	TRBV28	TGTGCCAGCTACGGACCAAACACAGATACGCAGTATTTT	CASYGPNTDTQYF
NA	15	NA	TRBJ1-2	TRBV25-1	TGTGCCAGCAGCGACGGTGGGCGAGCTAACTATGGCTACACCTTC	CASSDGGRANYGYTF
NA	15	TRBD1	TRBJ2-3	TRBV24-1	TGTGCCACCAGTGATAGGCAGGGGGTCACAGATACGCAGTATTTT	CATSDRQGVTDTQYF
few	14	TRBD2	TRBJ2-3	TRBV10-3	TGTGCCATCAAATCCAGCGGGGTTGCAGATACGCAGTATTTT	CAIKSSGVADTQYF
NA	16	TRBD1	TRBJ2-3	TRBV24-1	TGTGCCACCAGTGAATCCGGGACAGAGAACACAGATACGCAGTATTTT	CATSESGTENTDTQYF
NA	16	TRBD2	TRBJ2-5	TRBV7-9	TGTGCCAGCAGCTTAGGTCGGGGACTAGCGGGGGAAGAGCAGTACTTC	CASSLGRGLAGEEQYF
NA	15	TRBD2	TRBJ2-5	TRBV5-6	TGTGCCAGCAGCTCCGGACTAGGAGCGCAAGAGACCCAGTACTTC	CASSSGLGAQETQYF
NA	15	TRBD2	TRBJ2-5	TRBV6-6	TGTGCCAGCAGGGGGACTAACAAGTTCCAAGAGACCCAGTACTTC	CASRGTNKFQETQYF
NA	14	NA	TRBJ2-7	TRBV15	TGTGCCACCGCACCGGGTCTAGGTCTGAACGAGCAGTACTTC	CATAPGLGLNEQYF
few	17	TRBD2	TRBJ2-1	TRBV20-1	TGCAGTGCTAGAATTGGTTGGACTAGCGTTGGAGGCAATGAGCAGTTCTTC	CSARIGWTSVGGNEQFF